The clone carrying this T cell receptor (beta chain) turned up a few times. Its target is unknown. This CDR3 region has 15 residues. Trimming removed 0 bases at V and 3 bases at J, with 13 bases between. Germline lookup yields CDR1 SGHNT and CDR2 YYREEE (reference sequence). TCRdb redid the calling of the 5' RACE reads with MiXCR, one entry per CDR3 protein. The sample shows hundreds of thousands of distinct CDR3 sequences, approximately 10% of them seen only once. This sample is part of a study of CD8 T cells in ankylosing spondylitis. General study results and limits: There was a TCR beta motif, made of 7 or 8 highly homologous variants, that appeared characteristic of ankylosing spondylitis blood.

The clonotype was recovered from a male donor with ankylosing spondylitis. This chain connects TRBV5-4 to TRBJ2-7; D uncertain. The source material was blood, either unsorted or a sorted T cell fraction (not recorded which). CDR3 DNA: TGTGCCAGCAGCTTGGCCCCCAGCAGCAACTACGAGCAGTACTTC. Amino acids: CASSLAPSSNYEQYF.